This T cell receptor (beta chain) was recovered during a study of blood T cell repertoires in COVID-19. The repertoire was sequenced with immunoSEQ multiplex PCR; TCRdb's copy has only in-frame clones and lacks some. The data hold 100,000 to 150,000 clones, with approximately 83% observed a single time. CDR3 length: 18 residues. J was trimmed by 2 bases and V by 6 bases; bases with no gene match: 7. Germline CDR1 reads MDHEN; CDR2 reads SYDVKM. This clonotype was sampled from a man aged 55 to 70 with acute or convalescent COVID-19. Input material: peripheral blood. The V call is TRBV28, the J call TRBJ2-1; 16 bases match TRBD2. The CDR3 DNA follows: TGTGCCAGCAGCCAGGGACTAGCGGGAGGGAGGACCTACAATGAGCAGTTCTTC. Its protein product is CASSQGLAGGRTYNEQFF.